The 3 T cell receptor beta chains in this list originate from one sample, sequenced in a study of T cell responses to AZD1222 COVID-19 vaccine. TCRdb's copy holds only in-frame clones and misses some; the assay was immunoSEQ multiplex PCR. This table holds some 94,000 clones, about 92% found once. The material was peripheral blood, obtained on day 0 of AZD1222 vaccination. These receptors were obtained from an adult in good health.

The chain recombines TRBV4-3 with TRBJ1-1, with D possibly TRBD1 on 5 matching bases. The ends were cut back, 0 bases at V and 3 bases at J, with 11 bases in the middle. The CDR3 has 15 amino acids. Germline V gene lookup returns CDR1 LGHNA and CDR2 YSLEER. The CDR3 DNA follows: TGCGCCAGCAGCCAAGATTCCGGGGGGGACACTGAAGCTTTCTTT. It translates to CASSQDSGGDTEAFF.

The chain uses TRBV5-4 and TRBJ1-4; D not certain. Trimming removed 5 bases at V and 4 bases at J, with 15 bases between. The CDR3 spans 15 residues. Germline V lookup: CDR1 SGHNT, CDR2 YYREEE (reference sequence). CDR3 sequence (DNA): TGTGCCAGCAGTTACTCCCGGGGTGGTAATGAAAAACTGTTTTTT. Protein product: CASSYSRGGNEKLFF. Based on the CDR3 plus reference TRBV5-4 and TRBJ1-4, the full variable domain is ETGVTQSPTHLIKTRGQQVTLRCSSQSGHNTVSWYQQALGQGPQFIFQYYREEENGRGNFPPRFSGLQFPNYSSELNVNALELDDSALYLCASSYSRGGNEKLFFGSGTQLSVL.

The chain uses TRBV5-4 and TRBJ2-2; D is perhaps TRBD1 (6 bases). Looked up from germline, CDR1 is SGHNT and CDR2 is YYREEE (reference sequence). Trimming stripped 4 bases from V and 1 base from J, with 14 bases between. The CDR3 is 16 residues long. The CDR3: CASSRRGQRNTGELFF. In DNA form, the CDR3 reads TGTGCCAGCAGCCGGCGAGGACAGCGGAACACCGGGGAGCTGTTTTTT.